The 31 T cell receptor beta chains given below trace back to one sample, sequenced in a study of blood T cell repertoires in COVID-19 (dated by TCRdb to 2019 to 2021). The library relied on the immunoSEQ multiplex PCR assay. The table was pulled from immuneACCESS by TCRdb, which kept in-frame rearrangements only. Such tables lose some clones; where checked, under half of the loss comes from unresolved V genes, and the rest has no known cause. In all, the sample holds 140,000 or so clones, and around 85% of those were seen once. 3% of the sample is taken by the ten largest. Material: peripheral blood. The receptors come from an elderly woman with acute or convalescent COVID-19.

On this clone itself: A junction end diverges from the germline sequence, so it may reflect a read error. The rearrangement links TRBV27 to TRBJ1-2; 7 nucleotides line up with TRBD1. Germline lookup yields CDR1 MNHEY and CDR2 SMNVEV (reference sequence). The CDR3 runs 15 residues. The DNA of the CDR3 is TGTGCCAGCAGAGAACAGGGGCGAATTAACTATGACTACACCTTC. The encoded protein is CASREQGRINYDYTF.

The V call is TRBV13, the J call TRBJ1-2; D is uncertain. Germline V gene lookup returns CDR1 PRHDT and CDR2 FYEKMQ (reference sequence). The CDR3 extends over 15 amino acids. Trimming shortened V by 1 base and J by 2 bases, and 11 bases separated the two germline ends. The DNA for the CDR3 is TGTGCCAGCAGCTTAGTTGTTGGAGGGAACTATGGCTACACCTTC. This encodes CASSLVVGGNYGYTF.

The rearrangement uses TRBV2 and TRBJ1-3; 7 bases agree with TRBD1. This CDR3 has 16 amino acids. Germline V CDR1 and CDR2: SNHLY, FYNNEI. Losses at the gene ends were 0 bases for V and 3 bases for J; bases not matched to a gene: 5. The CDR3 reads CASSEAETGYGNTIYF. In DNA, the CDR3 is TGTGCCAGCAGTGAAGCCGAGACAGGGTATGGAAACACCATATATTTT.

The chain joins TRBV18 to TRBJ1-2; TRBD1 matches at 8 bases. Germline V lookup: CDR1 KGHSH, CDR2 LQKENI. Losses at the gene ends were 5 bases for V and 12 bases for J; bases not matched to a gene: 8. CDR3 length: 12 residues. CDR3 protein: CASSTGQGGNTF. The DNA of the CDR3 is TGTGCCAGCTCAACCGGACAGGGTGGAAACACCTTC.

V usage is TRBV5-5 and J usage is TRBJ1-5, with a weak D call TRBD1 (5 bases). Per the germline V gene, CDR1 is SGHKS and CDR2 is YYEKEE (reference sequence). The CDR3 consists of 15 residues. Trimming shortened V by 1 base and J by 2 bases, and 10 bases separated the two germline ends. In DNA form, the CDR3 reads TGTGCCAGCAGCTTGTCGATACAGGGCAATCAGCCCCAGCATTTT. Encoded protein: CASSLSIQGNQPQHF.

Written as DNA, the CDR3 is TGTGCCAGCAGTTTTCGAAAGGCGGGGGGGGCGTGGGGGACAGATACGCAGTATTTT. This translates into CASSFRKAGGAWGTDTQYF. The chain recombines TRBV27 with TRBJ2-3; the match to TRBD2 covers 9 bases. Germline values: CDR1 MNHEY, CDR2 SMNVEV (reference sequence). The V and J ends lost 3 bases and 3 bases, in that order; junction bases with no gene match: 16. The CDR3 length is 19 residues.

DNA of the CDR3: TGTGCCAGTAGTATACTAGCGGGGGCTTACGAGCAGTACTTC. It codes for CASSILAGAYEQYF. J is TRBJ2-7 and V is TRBV19, with 10 bases that match TRBD2. The CDR3 totals 14 residues. Germline CDR1 and CDR2: LNHDA and SQIVND (reference sequence). V lost 2 bases, J lost 4 bases, and 2 bases stayed unmatched.

The chain employs TRBV7-3 and TRBJ2-1, with no clear D. With 6 bases removed from V and 0 bases from J, the gap between germline ends came to 9 bases. Germline loops: CDR1 SGHTA, CDR2 FQGTGA. This CDR3 has 14 residues. This CDR3 is CASRSPGSYNEQFF. Written as DNA, the CDR3 is TGTGCCAGCAGGTCCCCCGGCTCCTACAATGAGCAGTTCTTC.

The V call is TRBV4-1, the J call TRBJ1-1; 7 positions agree with TRBD1. CDR1 and CDR2 from the germline V gene are MGHRA and YSYEKL. This CDR3 spans 13 amino acids. V was clipped by 4 bases and J by 4 bases; unmatched bases: 3. The CDR3 DNA is TGCGCCAGCAGCCCACAGGGGATCACTGAAGCTTTCTTT. Protein sequence: CASSPQGITEAFF.

This clone has only a few counts. This sample also contains other DNA sequences that code for the same CDR3. CDR3 nucleotide sequence: TGTGCCAGCAGTTTACCGAATCAGCCCCAGCATTTT. Its protein is CASSLPNQPQHF. The chain couples TRBV27 to TRBJ1-5; no definite D call. V lost 2 bases to trimming and J lost 4 bases, with 3 bases between them. The CDR3 runs 12 residues. Germline-derived CDR1 and CDR2 are MNHEY and SMNVEV (reference sequence).

The rearrangement uses TRBV7-8 and TRBJ2-2; 7 nucleotides match TRBD1. This CDR3 contains 16 residues. Trimming cost V 1 base and J 5 bases; bases outside gene matches: 7. Germline loops: CDR1 SGHVS, CDR2 FQNEAQ. The CDR3 spells CASSLELTGETGELFF. The CDR3 coding sequence is TGTGCCAGCAGCTTAGAGCTAACAGGGGAAACCGGGGAGCTGTTTTTT.

V usage is TRBV2 and J usage is TRBJ2-7, with D possibly being TRBD1 (5 bases). Germline values: CDR1 SNHLY, CDR2 FYNNEI. The CDR3 length is 14 residues. With 1 base removed from V and 3 bases from J, the gap between germline ends came to 10 bases. The CDR3 loop reads CASSEDPGFYEQYF. The CDR3 DNA is TGTGCCAGCAGTGAAGATCCAGGGTTCTACGAGCAGTACTTC. Looking up the rest from reference TRBV2 and TRBJ2-7 gives the full variable domain: EPEVTQTPSHQVTQMGQEVILRCVPISNHLYFYWYRQILGQKVEFLVSFYNNEISEKSEIFDDQFSVERPDGSNFTLKIRSTKLEDSAMYFCASSEDPGFYEQYFGPGTRLTVT.

This sequence joins TRBV6-5 and TRBJ1-2, with TRBD1 matching over 10 bases. The CDR3 is 12 residues long. Germline CDR1 and CDR2: MNHEY and SVGAGI. Trimming cost V 6 bases and J 8 bases; bases outside gene matches: 3. Here the CDR3 DNA reads TGTGCCAGCAGCGGACAGGGGGAGGGCTACACCTTC. Encoded protein: CASSGQGEGYTF.

This chain connects TRBV24-1 to TRBJ1-5, with D uncertain. Germline V lookup: CDR1 KGHDR, CDR2 SFDVKD. The CDR3 has 18 amino acids. Trimming cost V 4 bases and J 0 bases, with 18 bases left between them. The CDR3 here is CATSDRVPPPYSNQPQHF. DNA for the CDR3: TGTGCCACCAGTGACCGGGTCCCTCCACCCTATAGCAATCAGCCCCAGCATTTT.

CDR3 loop: CASSTNPGQLTEAFF. The DNA of the CDR3 is TGTGCCAGCTCAACGAACCCCGGACAGCTCACTGAAGCTTTCTTT. The chain has TRBV18 and TRBJ1-1; possibly TRBD1 for D (6 bases). The CDR3 has 15 amino acids. The V end lost 5 bases, the J end lost 4 bases, and 17 bases lay between the germline ends. Germline CDR1 KGHSH, CDR2 LQKENI.

V is TRBV7-2 and J is TRBJ2-1; tentative D call: TRBD1 (5 bases). The ends were cut back, 6 bases at V and 3 bases at J, with 18 bases in the middle. Per the germline V gene, CDR1 is SGHTA and CDR2 is FQGNSA. The CDR3 is made up of 16 amino acids. This chain's CDR3 is CASSVWALRGYNEQFF. In nucleotides, the CDR3 is TGTGCCAGCAGTGTTTGGGCCTTAAGGGGCTACAATGAGCAGTTCTTC.

J is TRBJ2-7 and V is TRBV7-6, with TRBD1 matching over 8 bases. Germline lookup yields CDR1 SGHVS and CDR2 FNYEAQ. There are 15 residues in the CDR3. Trimming removed 4 bases from V and 3 bases from J; junction bases left unmatched: 8. As DNA, the CDR3 is TGTGCCAGCAGCTCTCCTTGGGACAGGTACTACGAGCAGTACTTC. It specifies CASSSPWDRYYEQYF.

CDR3 residues: CASSVQGNTEAFF. CDR3 nucleotides: TGTGCCAGCAGCGTACAGGGGAATACTGAAGCTTTCTTT. The rearrangement links TRBV7-2 to TRBJ1-1; 7 nucleotides align to TRBD1. The germline V gene has CDR1 SGHTA and CDR2 FQGNSA. The V segment lost 5 bases and the J segment 5 bases; nucleotides outside the gene matches: 5. The CDR3 has 13 residues.

This clone appeared once. The V and J genes are TRBV14 and TRBJ2-5; weak D call: TRBD2 (5 bases). The CDR3 runs 17 residues. Germline assignment: CDR1 SGHDN and CDR2 FVKESK. Trimming took off 4 bases at V and 4 bases at J, with 22 bases between the two ends. The CDR3 DNA follows: TGTGCCAGCAGCCCAGTTCGGTTTGAGGGATTATCAGAGACCCAGTACTTC. This sequence encodes CASSPVRFEGLSETQYF.

V is TRBV6-2 or TRBV6-3 and J is TRBJ2-1; the match to TRBD1 covers 8 bases. The trim removed 2 bases at V and 7 bases at J, leaving 16 bases unmatched. Germline CDR1 reads MNHEY; CDR2 reads SVGEGT. The length of the CDR3 is 18 residues. CDR3 nucleotides: TGTGCCAGCAGTTACCGTAGGACAGGGAGGACACACATGAATGAGCAGTTCTTC. Encoded protein: CASSYRRTGRTHMNEQFF.

This chain uses TRBV6-2 or TRBV6-3 with TRBJ1-1; 9 bases fit TRBD1. The length of the CDR3 is 15 residues. After removal of 2 bases from V and 2 bases from J, the junction contained 3 bases not matched to a gene. Germline V lookup: CDR1 MNHEY, CDR2 SVGEGT. CDR3 region: CASSYPGQGNTEAFF. CDR3 DNA sequence: TGTGCCAGCAGTTACCCGGGACAGGGTAACACTGAAGCTTTCTTT.

The rearrangement uses TRBV5-1 and TRBJ1-4; D gene ambiguous. The germline gives CDR1 SGHRS, CDR2 YFSETQ. CDR3 size: 15 residues. V gave up 4 bases and J gave up 8 bases, with 18 bases separating them. The CDR3 loop reads CASSPALHLEEKLFF. As DNA, the CDR3 is TGCGCCAGCAGCCCTGCATTACACCTAGAGGAAAAACTGTTTTTT.

The genes are TRBV9 and TRBJ1-2, with D unclear. Trimming pared 0 bases from V and 6 bases from J, leaving 3 bases between. The germline V gene encodes CDR1 SGDLS and CDR2 YYNGEE. The CDR3 is 11 residues long. CDR3 DNA: TGTGCCAGCAGCGTAGCTGATGGCTACACCTTC. Translated, it gives CASSVADGYTF. The entire variable domain, with the rest obtained from reference TRBV9 and TRBJ1-2, is as follows: DSGVTQTPKHLITATGQRVTLRCSPRSGDLSVYWYQQSLDQGLQFLIQYYNGEERAKGNILERFSAQQFPDLHSELNLSSLELGDSALYFCASSVADGYTFGSGTRLTVV.

This chain uses TRBV7-6 with TRBJ2-7; weak D call: TRBD2 (7 bases). V was clipped by 5 bases and J by 5 bases, with 16 bases between them. The CDR3 covers 14 residues. Germline V gene sequence: CDR1 SGHVS, CDR2 FNYEAQ. CDR3 in DNA: TGTGCCAGCAGCCTTCTGGGGGGGCCTGACGAGCAGTACTTC. As protein: CASSLLGGPDEQYF. The full variable domain, completed using reference TRBV7-6 and TRBJ2-7, is GAGVSQSPRYKVTKRGQDVALRCDPISGHVSLYWYRQALGQGPEFLTYFNYEAQQDKSGLPNDRFSAERPEGSISTLTIQRTEQRDSAMYRCASSLLGGPDEQYFGPGTRLTVT.

The rearrangement joins TRBV7-9 to TRBJ1-1; 9 bases map to TRBD1. J gave up 1 base and V 6 bases, and 3 bases lay outside the gene matches. The CDR3 extends over 14 amino acids. The V gene's germline CDR1 is SEHNR and CDR2 FQNEAQ (reference sequence). CDR3 in amino acids: CASSRQGGNTEAFF. The DNA for the CDR3 is TGTGCCAGCAGTCGACAGGGGGGGAACACTGAAGCTTTCTTT.

This clone was seen a single time. This chain links TRBV29-1 with TRBJ1-1, with TRBD1 matching 9 bases. The CDR3 has 12 amino acids. V lost 4 bases and J lost 10; bases outside the gene matches: 7. Germline CDR1 reads SQVTM; CDR2 reads ANQGSEA. The CDR3: CSVGTGEFPAFF. Here the CDR3 DNA reads TGCAGCGTTGGGACAGGGGAGTTTCCAGCTTTCTTT.

This CDR3 is CASSSRLAGGYNEQFF. The CDR3 nucleotides read TGTGCCAGCAGCTCCAGACTAGCGGGGGGGTACAATGAGCAGTTCTTC. The rearrangement joins TRBV11-2 to TRBJ2-1; 14 nucleotides line up with TRBD2. Germline V CDR1 and CDR2: SGHAT, FQNNGV. This CDR3 contains 16 residues. V trimming: 4 bases; J trimming: 4 bases; junction bases outside the gene matches: 3.

This rearrangement joins TRBV7-9 to TRBJ1-3; tentative D call: TRBD1 (5 bases). The CDR3 loop spans 15 amino acids. Between the trimmed V and J ends, which lost 7 bases and 3 bases, there was a span of 16 bases. From germline, CDR1 is SEHNR and CDR2 FQNEAQ (reference sequence). The DNA of the CDR3 is TGTGCCAGCACCGACAATCGGGGGTTTGGAAACACCATATATTTT. It specifies CASTDNRGFGNTIYF.

The chain has TRBV2 and TRBJ1-6, with a possible D match to TRBD1 (6 bases). Trimming cost V 7 bases and J 0 bases, with 13 bases left between them. Germline CDR1 SNHLY, CDR2 FYNNEI. The CDR3 totals 16 residues. The DNA of the CDR3 is TGTGCCAGCACCCGGGACACGGGCTCCTATAATTCACCCCTCCACTTT. Its protein is CASTRDTGSYNSPLHF.

This clone was seen a handful of times. The rearrangement joins TRBV5-6 to TRBJ1-2, with D possibly matching TRBD1 (5 bases). Germline V lookup: CDR1 SGHDT, CDR2 YYEEEE. Trimming stripped 5 bases from V and 3 bases from J, with 17 bases between. This CDR3 region has 15 residues. CDR3 DNA: TGTGCCAGCAGAAAAGGTCAGGGAACGGACTATGGCTACACCTTC. It specifies CASRKGQGTDYGYTF. Filled out from reference TRBV5-6 and TRBJ1-2, the complete variable domain reads DAGVTQSPTHLIKTRGQQVTLRCSPKSGHDTVSWYQQALGQGPQFIFQYYEEEERQRGNFPDRFSGHQFPNYSSELNVNALLLGDSALYLCASRKGQGTDYGYTFGSGTRLTVV.

The chain uses TRBV11-2 and TRBJ1-1; maybe TRBD1 (5 bases). The V gene's germline CDR1 is SGHAT and CDR2 FQNNGV. The CDR3 loop spans 14 amino acids. Trimming left V 5 bases short and J 4 bases short, with 14 bases between. The CDR3 protein is CASSRTPTSTEAFF. The CDR3 DNA reads as TGTGCCAGCAGCCGGACACCGACGAGCACTGAAGCTTTCTTT.